What follows describes a single TCR beta chain. Germline CDR1 MNHEY, CDR2 SVGEGT. CDR3 length equals 14 residues. V was pared by 6 bases and J by 8 bases, with 16 bases between. The data derive from a study of blood T cell repertoires in COVID-19. As for the study in general: T cells, B-cell-depleted T cells, or PBMCs supplied cDNA or gDNA.

Per the original methods: Nucleated cell counts were estimated from reference gene primer amplification. Profiling relied on immunoSEQ multiplex PCR, and the TCRdb table lists in-frame clones only, not all of them. The DNA was the basis for D and trimming; V, J and clone size are from that table. The table has more than 300,000 clones, about 82% seen once. The rearrangement joins TRBV6-2 or TRBV6-3 to TRBJ1-4; no definite D call. This TCR derives from a woman aged 45-59 years with acute or convalescent COVID-19. The source material was peripheral blood. CDR3 amino acids: CASSQRLRLEKLFF. The CDR3 coding sequence is TGTGCCAGCAGCCAGCGACTCCGACTCGAAAAACTGTTTTTT.